The next 27 T cell receptor beta chains were all read from a single sample in a study of blood T cell repertoires in COVID-19. Profiled with immunoSEQ multiplex PCR; TCRdb holds only in-frame clones, not every one. The sample has 120,000 to 150,000 clones, about 86% seen once. Sequencing was done on a sample of peripheral blood. These receptors were taken from a woman in her thirties or forties with acute or convalescent COVID-19.

This sequence joins TRBV7-3 and TRBJ1-6, with a possible D match to TRBD1 (5 bases). Germline lookup yields CDR1 SGHTA and CDR2 FQGTGA. The CDR3 spans 14 residues. Trimming stripped 2 bases from V and 5 bases from J, with 7 bases between. Here the CDR3 reads CASSLAGNNSPLHF. CDR3 bases: TGTGCCAGCAGCTTAGCAGGGAATAATTCACCCCTCCACTTT.

The chain carries TRBV19 and TRBJ1-3; D ambiguous. Germline V gene sequence: CDR1 LNHDA, CDR2 SQIVND (reference sequence). Trimming cost V 0 bases and J 2 bases, with 11 bases left between them. The CDR3 runs to 16 residues. This CDR3 is CASSIDPQNPGNTIYF. CDR3 nucleotides: TGTGCCAGTAGTATAGACCCACAGAACCCTGGAAACACCATATATTTT.

This rearrangement joins TRBV7-3 to TRBJ2-2; D is unclear. Trimming stripped 5 bases from V and 6 bases from J, with 7 bases between. Germline V lookup: CDR1 SGHTA, CDR2 FQGTGA. The length of the CDR3 is 12 residues. CDR3 region: CASSEEPGELFF. Here the CDR3 DNA reads TGTGCCAGCAGCGAGGAACCCGGGGAGCTGTTTTTT.

This clone was seen a handful of times. The J gene is TRBJ1-1, the V gene TRBV9; TRBD1 matches 7 bases. V shed 4 bases, J shed 5 bases, and the junction held 11 bases outside the gene matches. There are 15 residues in the CDR3. Germline loops: CDR1 SGDLS, CDR2 YYNGEE. DNA for the CDR3: TGTGCCAGCAGCCATAAAGGGGGCGCGGGAACTGAAGCTTTCTTT. This translates into CASSHKGGAGTEAFF.

The count of this clone is one. The chain carries TRBV20-1 and TRBJ2-1, with 9 nucleotides matching TRBD1. Germline V gene data show CDR1 as DFQATT and CDR2 as SNEGSKA (reference sequence). V trimming: 5 bases; J trimming: 14 bases; junction bases outside the gene matches: 7. The CDR3 sequence is 11 residues long. CDR3 in amino acids: CSARRTGDEFF. The CDR3, as DNA: TGCAGTGCTCGACGGACAGGGGACGAGTTCTTC.

This clone occurred a few times. The chain joins TRBV7-3 to TRBJ2-4; D possibly corresponds to TRBD1 (6 bases). Deletions cut 4 bases from V and 1 base from J, with 8 bases between. Germline CDR1 and CDR2: SGHTA and FQGTGA. The length of the CDR3 is 14 residues. The CDR3 region has the DNA TGTGCCAGCAGCTCCGACAGGGCCAAAAACATTCAGTACTTC. As protein: CASSSDRAKNIQYF.

Written as DNA, the CDR3 is TGCGCCAGCAGCCAAGATTGGGGACAGGGGGCTCGAAATGAGCAGTTCTTC. It specifies CASSQDWGQGARNEQFF. The chain employs TRBV4-3 and TRBJ2-1; TRBD1 agrees at 12 bases. The germline CDR1 and CDR2 sequences are LGHNA and YSLEER. This CDR3 is built from 17 residues. Trimming took 0 bases from V and 7 from J; bases not matched to a gene: 7.

The J gene is TRBJ1-2, the V gene TRBV28; possibly TRBD1 for D (6 bases). Germline V gene lookup returns CDR1 MDHEN and CDR2 SYDVKM. This CDR3 spans 13 amino acids. V was shortened by 1 base and J by 8 bases, with 11 bases between the two germline ends. The chain's CDR3 is CASSLFRGEGYTF. CDR3 bases: TGTGCCAGCAGTTTATTCAGGGGTGAAGGCTACACCTTC.

The chain has TRBV3-1 (or the pseudogene TRBV3-2) and TRBJ2-2; D is perhaps TRBD2 (5 bases). The CDR3 consists of 13 residues. V dropped 8 bases and J dropped 1 base, with 8 bases sitting between them. CDR1 and CDR2 from the germline V gene are LGHDT and YNNKEL (reference sequence). CDR3 in amino acids: CASAGGNTGELFF. In DNA, the CDR3 is TGTGCCAGCGCAGGAGGGAACACCGGGGAGCTGTTTTTT.

The chain is built from TRBV7-2 and TRBJ1-1; 7 nucleotides align to TRBD1. Losses at the gene ends were 3 bases for V and 11 bases for J; bases not matched to a gene: 9. The germline CDR1 and CDR2 sequences are SGHTA and FQGNSA. The CDR3 is made up of 13 amino acids. CDR3 sequence reads: CASSLDRWEQAFF. CDR3 in DNA: TGTGCCAGCAGCTTGGACAGGTGGGAGCAGGCTTTCTTT.

The chain is built from TRBV7-2 and TRBJ2-7, with 12 bases identical to TRBD2. The V gene's germline CDR1 is SGHTA and CDR2 FQGNSA. The J segment lost 7 bases and the V segment lost 5 bases, leaving 9 bases of the junction unmatched. This CDR3 contains 15 residues. CDR3 coding DNA: TGTGCCAGCAGCCGGACTAGCGGGGAGCCTCGAGAGCAGTACTTC. As protein: CASSRTSGEPREQYF.

The chain couples TRBV4-1 to TRBJ2-7; 8 positions match TRBD2. V lost 3 bases to trimming and J lost 2 bases; unmatched junction nucleotides: 12. The CDR3 is 17 residues long. Germline CDR1 reads MGHRA; CDR2 reads YSYEKL. CDR3 in amino acids: CASSQRPPGSGAYEQYF. Here the CDR3 DNA reads TGCGCCAGCAGCCAGAGACCCCCCGGTAGCGGGGCCTACGAGCAGTACTTC.

This clone has only a few counts. The J gene is TRBJ1-5, the V gene TRBV6-6; D call uncertain. Germline V gene lookup returns CDR1 MNHNY and CDR2 SVGAGI (reference sequence). V was pared by 6 bases and J by 8 bases, with 8 bases between. This CDR3 spans 11 amino acids. CDR3 in DNA: TGTGCCAGCAGGGATGAGGAGCCCCAGCATTTT. This codes for CASRDEEPQHF.

This sequence joins TRBV2 and TRBJ2-1, with D uncertain. This CDR3 region has 13 residues. The germline gives CDR1 SNHLY, CDR2 FYNNEI. With 4 bases removed from V and 3 bases from J, the gap between germline ends came to 7 bases. The CDR3 DNA sequence: TGTGCCAGCAGTGCTCCCTTCTACAATGAGCAGTTCTTC. This gives the protein CASSAPFYNEQFF.

The chain couples TRBV6-2 or TRBV6-3 to TRBJ1-1, with 8 bases fitting TRBD1. Trimming took 0 bases from V and 3 from J; bases not matched to a gene: 9. Germline-derived CDR1 and CDR2 are MNHEY and SVGEGT. The CDR3 consists of 17 residues. The CDR3 region is CASSYSPLTGVDTEAFF. The CDR3 DNA is TGTGCCAGCAGTTACTCGCCGCTGACAGGGGTAGACACTGAAGCTTTCTTT.

This chain uses TRBV7-2 with TRBJ2-2; D is perhaps TRBD2 (6 bases). V was shortened by 8 bases and J by 4 bases, with 14 bases between the two germline ends. The germline CDR1 and CDR2 sequences are SGHTA and FQGNSA. This CDR3 contains 14 residues. The CDR3: CASSRAGGTGELFF. The DNA of the CDR3 is TGTGCCAGCTCCCGTGCCGGGGGCACCGGGGAGCTGTTTTTT.

Remarks on this clone: The same CDR3 can be traced to other DNA sequences in this sample. The chain employs TRBV2 and TRBJ1-1; D is unclear. Looked up from germline, CDR1 is SNHLY and CDR2 is FYNNEI. The CDR3 is made up of 12 amino acids. The V and J ends lost 5 bases and 0 bases respectively, with 4 bases between them. CDR3 DNA sequence: TGTGCCAGCAGTCTCTTGAACACTGAAGCTTTCTTT. It specifies CASSLLNTEAFF.

V gene TRBV14 combines with J gene TRBJ1-5, with D maybe TRBD1 (6 bases). Germline V CDR1 and CDR2: SGHDN, FVKESK. There are 13 residues in the CDR3. The V gene lost 2 bases and the J gene lost 5 bases, with 7 bases spanning the gap. The CDR3 sequence is CASSQSGDQPQHF. CDR3 bases: TGTGCCAGCAGCCAATCAGGGGATCAGCCCCAGCATTTT. Full variable domain (missing parts from reference TRBV14 and TRBJ1-5): EAGVTQFPSHSVIEKGQTVTLRCDPISGHDNLYWYRRVMGKEIKFLLHFVKESKQDESGMPNNRFLAERTGGTYSTLKVQPAELEDSGVYFCASSQSGDQPQHFGDGTRLSIL.

This sequence joins TRBV4-3 and TRBJ2-7, with 8 bases identical to TRBD2. V was pared by 5 bases and J by 5 bases, with 11 bases of the junction left unmatched. The CDR3 runs to 15 residues. Germline V gives CDR1 LGHNA, CDR2 YSLEER. The CDR3 loop reads CASSGRLAGLDEQYF. The CDR3 DNA reads as TGCGCCAGCAGCGGACGGCTAGCGGGCCTCGACGAGCAGTACTTC.

The chain carries TRBV10-3 and TRBJ1-1, with 7 bases aligning to TRBD1. The trim removed 10 bases at V and 6 bases at J, leaving 8 bases unmatched. Germline CDR1 is ENHRY and CDR2 is SYGVKD. This CDR3 is 12 amino acids long. The CDR3, as DNA: TGTGCCACCGGGACAGCCTCTTCTGAAGCTTTCTTT. Protein sequence: CATGTASSEAFF.

The chain is built from TRBV11-3 and TRBJ2-7, with D perhaps TRBD1 (6 bases). This CDR3 comprises 17 residues. Germline V gene data show CDR1 as SGHNT and CDR2 as YENEEA. Trimming pared 0 bases from V and 1 base from J, leaving 16 bases between. Here the CDR3 DNA reads TGTGCCAGCAGCTTAGATGGAGTAGGACAGCCATCCTACGAGCAGTACTTC. Translating gives CASSLDGVGQPSYEQYF. The variable domain in full, completed from reference TRBV11-3 and TRBJ2-7, reads EAGVVQSPRYKIIEKKQPVAFWCNPISGHNTLYWYLQNLGQGPELLIRYENEEAVDDSQLPKDRFSAERLKGVDSTLKIQPAELGDSAVYLCASSLDGVGQPSYEQYFGPGTRLTVT.

The gene calls are TRBV19 and TRBJ2-2, with 8 bases lining up with TRBD1. V was pared by 6 bases and J by 3 bases, with 9 bases of the junction left unmatched. This CDR3 has 16 amino acids. Germline-derived CDR1 and CDR2 are LNHDA and SQIVND (reference sequence). CDR3 residues: CASREQGEPYTGELFF. The CDR3 DNA follows: TGTGCCAGTAGGGAACAGGGGGAGCCGTACACCGGGGAGCTGTTTTTT. Using reference TRBV19 and TRBJ2-2 for the parts outside the CDR3, the full variable domain is DGGITQSPKYLFRKEGQNVTLSCEQNLNHDAMYWYRQDPGQGLRLIYYSQIVNDFQKGDIAEGYSVSREKKESFPLTVTSAQKNPTAFYLCASREQGEPYTGELFFGEGSRLTVL.

The chain links TRBV4-3 to TRBJ1-6; 8 bases agree with TRBD1. The junction had 8 bases not matched to a gene; V was cut back by 1 base and J by 6 bases. The CDR3 sequence is 17 residues long. Germline values: CDR1 LGHNA, CDR2 YSLEER. The CDR3 DNA reads TGCGCCAGCAGCCAAGCAGGGGGCCTAACACTTAATTCACCCCTCCACTTT. It encodes CASSQAGGLTLNSPLHF.

The chain recombines TRBV10-3 with TRBJ2-3, with D tentatively TRBD1 (5 bases). Germline V gene lookup returns CDR1 ENHRY and CDR2 SYGVKD. The V end lost 2 bases, the J end lost 6 bases, and 9 bases lay between the germline ends. CDR3 size: 13 residues. This CDR3 reads CAISEGWGDTQYF. As DNA, the CDR3 is TGTGCCATCAGTGAGGGGTGGGGCGATACGCAGTATTTT.

This clone came up a few times. The chain joins TRBV28 to TRBJ1-2; 12 positions match TRBD1. Germline CDR1 MDHEN, CDR2 SYDVKM. V lost 2 bases, J lost 4 bases, and 17 bases stayed unmatched. The CDR3 totals 20 residues. The chain's CDR3 is CASSLNDPRDRGRRGYGYTF. CDR3 DNA: TGTGCCAGCAGTTTAAACGACCCCCGGGACAGGGGGCGCCGTGGCTATGGCTACACCTTC.

The chain links TRBV6-4 to TRBJ1-5, with a tentative D call TRBD1 (6 bases). Germline CDR1 reads MRHNA; CDR2 reads SNTAGT. This CDR3 comprises 15 residues. The V and J ends lost 2 bases and 4 bases respectively, with 12 bases between them. The CDR3 DNA reads TGTGCCAGCAGTGACGGGGCAGGGGAAAATCAGCCCCAGCATTTT. Encoded protein: CASSDGAGENQPQHF.

The chain recombines TRBV5-1 with TRBJ1-1, with D uncertain. Germline lookup yields CDR1 SGHRS and CDR2 YFSETQ. V gave up 2 bases and J gave up 1 base, with 9 bases separating them. The CDR3 sequence is 14 residues long. DNA of the CDR3: TGCGCCAGCAGCTTAGTTTACAAGAACACTGAAGCTTTCTTT. This codes for CASSLVYKNTEAFF.